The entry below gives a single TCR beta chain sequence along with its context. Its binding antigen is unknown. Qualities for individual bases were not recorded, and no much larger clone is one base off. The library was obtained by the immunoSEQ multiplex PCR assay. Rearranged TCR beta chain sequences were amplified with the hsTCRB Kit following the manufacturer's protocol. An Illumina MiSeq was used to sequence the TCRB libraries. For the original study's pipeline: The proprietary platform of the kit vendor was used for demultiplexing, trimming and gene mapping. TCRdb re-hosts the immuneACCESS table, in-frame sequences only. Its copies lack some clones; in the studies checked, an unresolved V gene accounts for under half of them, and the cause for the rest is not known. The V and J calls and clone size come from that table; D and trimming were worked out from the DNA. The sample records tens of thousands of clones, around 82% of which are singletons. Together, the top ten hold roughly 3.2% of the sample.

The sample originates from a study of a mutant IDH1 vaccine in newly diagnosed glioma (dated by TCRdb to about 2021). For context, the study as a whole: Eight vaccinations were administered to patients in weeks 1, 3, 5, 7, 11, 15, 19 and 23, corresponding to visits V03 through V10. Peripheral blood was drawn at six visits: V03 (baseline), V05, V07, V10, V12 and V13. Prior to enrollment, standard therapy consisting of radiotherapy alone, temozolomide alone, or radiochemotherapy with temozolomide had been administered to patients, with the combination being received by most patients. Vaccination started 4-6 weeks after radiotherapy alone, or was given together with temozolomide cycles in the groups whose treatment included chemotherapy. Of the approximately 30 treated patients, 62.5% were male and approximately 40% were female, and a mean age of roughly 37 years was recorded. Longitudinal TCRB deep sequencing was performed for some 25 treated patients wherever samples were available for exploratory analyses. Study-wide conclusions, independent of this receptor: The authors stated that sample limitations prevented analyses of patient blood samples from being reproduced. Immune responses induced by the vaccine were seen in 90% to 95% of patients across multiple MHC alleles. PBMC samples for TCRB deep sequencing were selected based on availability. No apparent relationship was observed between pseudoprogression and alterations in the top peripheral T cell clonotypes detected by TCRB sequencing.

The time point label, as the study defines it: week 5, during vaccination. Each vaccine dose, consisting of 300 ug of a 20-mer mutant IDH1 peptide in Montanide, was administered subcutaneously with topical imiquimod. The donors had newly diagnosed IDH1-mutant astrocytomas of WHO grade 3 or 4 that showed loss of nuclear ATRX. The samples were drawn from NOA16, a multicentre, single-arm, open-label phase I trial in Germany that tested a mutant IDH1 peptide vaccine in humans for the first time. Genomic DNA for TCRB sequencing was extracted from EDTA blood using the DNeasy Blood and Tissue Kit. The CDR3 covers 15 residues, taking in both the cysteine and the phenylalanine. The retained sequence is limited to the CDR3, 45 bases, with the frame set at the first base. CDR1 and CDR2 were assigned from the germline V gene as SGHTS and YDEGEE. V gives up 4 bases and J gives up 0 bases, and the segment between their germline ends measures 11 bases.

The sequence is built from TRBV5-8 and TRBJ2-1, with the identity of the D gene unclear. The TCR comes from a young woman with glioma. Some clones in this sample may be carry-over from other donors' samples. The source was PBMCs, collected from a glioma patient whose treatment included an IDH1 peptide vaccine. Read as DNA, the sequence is TGTGCCAGCAGCCCGGACCGGAGCTCCTACAATGAGCAGTTCTTC. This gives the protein CASSPDRSSYNEQFF.